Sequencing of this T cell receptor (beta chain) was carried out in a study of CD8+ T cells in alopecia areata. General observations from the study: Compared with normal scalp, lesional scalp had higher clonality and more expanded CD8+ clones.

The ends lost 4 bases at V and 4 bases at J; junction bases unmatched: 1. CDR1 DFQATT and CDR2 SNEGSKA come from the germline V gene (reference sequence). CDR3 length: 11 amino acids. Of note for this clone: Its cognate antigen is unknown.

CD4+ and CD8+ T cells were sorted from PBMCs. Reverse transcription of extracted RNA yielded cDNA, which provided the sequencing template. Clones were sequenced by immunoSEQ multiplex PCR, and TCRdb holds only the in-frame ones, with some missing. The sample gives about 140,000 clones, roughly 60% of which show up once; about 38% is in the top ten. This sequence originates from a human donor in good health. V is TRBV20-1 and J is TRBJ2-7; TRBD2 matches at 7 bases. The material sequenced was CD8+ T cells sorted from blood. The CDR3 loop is CSATGGYEQYF. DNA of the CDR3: TGCAGTGCTACCGGGGGGTACGAGCAGTACTTC.